Shown below are 15 T cell receptor beta chains from a single sample sequenced in a study of cytomegalovirus exposure and HLA in healthy donors. Both 60 Vbeta primers and 13 Jbeta primers went into the PCR. TCRdb keeps only in-frame clones here, not all; method: immunoSEQ multiplex PCR. This table holds 55,000 to 85,000 clones. Sequenced sample: PBMCs. These receptor sequences come from a female donor in good health and CMV-seropositive.

The chain recombines TRBV7-8 with TRBJ2-7; D might be TRBD1 (6 bases). Trimming took 2 bases from V and 5 from J, leaving 28 bases between them. The CDR3 is 19 amino acids. CDR1 SGHVS and CDR2 FQNEAQ come from the germline V gene. The CDR3 here is CASSLRPSLTGQLRNEQYF. The CDR3, as DNA: TGTGCCAGCAGCTTAAGGCCCTCCCTAACAGGGCAGCTGAGGAACGAGCAGTACTTC.

J is TRBJ2-7 and V is TRBV7-2; TRBD1 aligns across 10 bases. Germline lookup yields CDR1 SGHTA and CDR2 FQGNSA. This CDR3 is 16 amino acids long. Trimming took 0 bases from V and 3 from J; bases not matched to a gene: 5. CDR3 region: CASSLAFWTGGYEQYF. CDR3 nucleotide sequence: TGTGCCAGCAGCTTAGCTTTCTGGACAGGGGGCTACGAGCAGTACTTC.

This chain joins TRBV7-9 and TRBJ2-2, with 8 bases identical to TRBD2. After removal of 4 bases from V and 4 bases from J, the junction contained 11 bases not matched to a gene. Germline V CDR1 and CDR2: SEHNR, FQNEAQ (reference sequence). This CDR3 has 17 residues. The CDR3 spells CASSSDSGNGGTGELFF. CDR3 nucleotide sequence: TGTGCCAGCAGCTCAGATAGCGGGAACGGTGGCACCGGGGAGCTGTTTTTT.

This chain joins TRBV6-5 and TRBJ2-3; a possible D gene is TRBD1 (6 bases). The ends were cut back, 5 bases at V and 11 bases at J, with 17 bases in the middle. Looked up from germline, CDR1 is MNHEY and CDR2 is SVGAGI. The CDR3 is 13 residues long. The CDR3 DNA reads TGTGCCAGCAGTAGGCCCCGAGGGGGAAGGCAGTATTTT. Translating it yields CASSRPRGGRQYF.

The J gene is TRBJ1-5, the V gene TRBV19; D is perhaps TRBD1 (5 bases). The CDR3 is made up of 15 amino acids. Germline V gene sequence: CDR1 LNHDA, CDR2 SQIVND (reference sequence). Deletions cut 3 bases from V and 0 bases from J, with 9 bases between. CDR3 sequence (DNA): TGTGCCAGTAGTATGGGGCAGGTTAGCAATCAGCCCCAGCATTTT. Protein product: CASSMGQVSNQPQHF. Variable domain in full (rest from reference TRBV19 and TRBJ1-5): DGGITQSPKYLFRKEGQNVTLSCEQNLNHDAMYWYRQDPGQGLRLIYYSQIVNDFQKGDIAEGYSVSREKKESFPLTVTSAQKNPTAFYLCASSMGQVSNQPQHFGDGTRLSIL.

The V gene is TRBV6-5, the J gene TRBJ2-2; possibly TRBD2 for D (7 bases). V gave up 2 bases and J gave up 2 bases, with 12 bases separating them. This CDR3 region has 16 residues. The germline V gene encodes CDR1 MNHEY and CDR2 SVGAGI. CDR3 sequence (DNA): TGTGCCAGCAGTTACGAGGGGGGGACCAACACCGGGGAGCTGTTTTTT. Translated: CASSYEGGTNTGELFF.

The rearrangement joins TRBV18 to TRBJ2-5; TRBD2 agrees at 8 bases. Germline V gene data show CDR1 as KGHSH and CDR2 as LQKENI. With 4 bases clipped from V and 5 bases from J, the junction kept 12 bases outside the gene matches. The CDR3 has 16 residues. DNA of the CDR3: TGTGCCAGCTCACACACTAGCGGAGGGGTGGAGGAGACCCAGTACTTC. It encodes CASSHTSGGVEETQYF.

About this clone: One end of the junction fails to match germline, which may point to a read error. The sample has other DNA sequences that encode this CDR3 too. Here the CDR3 DNA reads TGTGCCAGCAGCACGGATGGAGGGGTTTCACCCCTACACTTT. Amino acid sequence: CASSTDGGVSPLHF. V gene TRBV5-5 combines with J gene TRBJ1-6; maybe TRBD1 (5 bases). This CDR3 contains 14 residues. Germline V gene data show CDR1 as SGHKS and CDR2 as YYEKEE (reference sequence). Combining the CDR3 with reference TRBV5-5 and TRBJ1-6 gives the whole variable domain DAGVTQSPTHLIKTRGQQVTLRCSPISGHKSVSWYQQVLGQGPQFIFQYYEKEERGRGNFPDRFSARQFPNYSSELNVNALLLGDSALYLCASSTDGGVSPLHFGNGTRLTVT.

J is TRBJ2-1 and V is TRBV7-9, with D possibly TRBD2 on 5 matching bases. The germline V and J ends were trimmed by 1 base and 10 bases, with 14 bases remaining between them. The CDR3 covers 14 residues. CDR1 is SEHNR and CDR2 is FQNEAQ in the germline V gene (reference sequence). CDR3 DNA: TGTGCCAGCAGCTTAGGTGTTGCTAGCCGCGAGCAGTTCTTC. It codes for CASSLGVASREQFF.

This rearrangement joins TRBV18 to TRBJ2-5, with D possibly matching TRBD1 (5 bases). This CDR3 comprises 13 residues. The V end lost 4 bases, the J end lost 5 bases, and 11 bases lay between the germline ends. The germline V gene has CDR1 KGHSH and CDR2 LQKENI. DNA for the CDR3: TGTGCCAGCTCACTTTCGACAGTCGAGACCCAGTACTTC. Translation gives CASSLSTVETQYF. The full variable domain, in which reference TRBV18 and TRBJ2-5 provide the parts outside the CDR3, is NAGVMQNPRHLVRRRGQEARLRCSPMKGHSHVYWYRQLPEEGLKFMVYLQKENIIDESGMPKERFSAEFPKEGPSILRIQQVVRGDSAAYFCASSLSTVETQYFGPGTRLLVL.

The chain links TRBV19 to TRBJ1-5; 9 bases are shared with TRBD1. The CDR3 contains 17 residues. CDR1 and CDR2 from the germline V gene are LNHDA and SQIVND (reference sequence). The V segment lost 4 bases and the J segment 4 bases; nucleotides outside the gene matches: 11. The CDR3: CASSTRNRGRGNQPQHF. CDR3 DNA sequence: TGTGCCAGTAGTACACGTAACAGGGGGCGAGGGAATCAGCCCCAGCATTTT. The whole variable domain, filled in from reference TRBV19 and TRBJ1-5, reads DGGITQSPKYLFRKEGQNVTLSCEQNLNHDAMYWYRQDPGQGLRLIYYSQIVNDFQKGDIAEGYSVSREKKESFPLTVTSAQKNPTAFYLCASSTRNRGRGNQPQHFGDGTRLSIL.

This chain links TRBV11-3 with TRBJ2-7, with TRBD2 as a possible D gene (5 bases). The germline gives CDR1 SGHNT, CDR2 YENEEA. The CDR3 is 14 residues long. Trimming removed 5 bases at V and 2 bases at J, with 13 bases between. CDR3 loop: CASSNGLIPYEQYF. The CDR3 DNA follows: TGTGCCAGCAGCAACGGACTCATTCCCTACGAGCAGTACTTC.

V usage is TRBV18 and J usage is TRBJ2-4; D gene uncertain. Germline-derived CDR1 and CDR2 are KGHSH and LQKENI. Trimming pared 0 bases from V and 3 bases from J, leaving 9 bases between. The CDR3 runs to 15 residues. For the CDR3, the DNA is TGTGCCAGCTCACCACCGCCAGCAGGCAAAAACATTCAGTACTTC. It yields the protein CASSPPPAGKNIQYF.

The rearrangement uses TRBV14 and TRBJ2-1; tentatively, D is TRBD2 (5 bases). V dropped 5 bases and J dropped 10 bases, with 12 bases sitting between them. The germline V gene encodes CDR1 SGHDN and CDR2 FVKESK. The length of the CDR3 is 12 residues. The CDR3: CASSSYREEQFF. DNA of the CDR3: TGTGCCAGCAGCTCCTACCGGGAAGAGCAGTTCTTC.

The V gene is TRBV6-5, the J gene TRBJ2-7; 11 nucleotides match TRBD2. Trimming at V came to 3 bases and at J to 3 bases, leaving 7 bases not matched to a gene. CDR1 and CDR2 from the germline V gene are MNHEY and SVGAGI. The CDR3 has 16 residues. The chain's CDR3 is CASSYSRLAGYYEQYF. The CDR3 bases are TGTGCCAGCAGTTATTCCCGACTAGCGGGGTACTACGAGCAGTACTTC.